Below, 3 T cell receptor beta chains from the same sample are listed, as sequenced in a study of T cell responses to AZD1222 COVID-19 vaccine. TCRdb's copy holds only in-frame clones and misses some; the assay was immunoSEQ multiplex PCR. Altogether about 150,000 clones are present, about 85% being singletons, with the ten largest covering approximately 2.5%. The sequencing used peripheral blood, collected on day 0 of AZD1222 vaccination. Every receptor here comes from an adult in good health.

This clone was detected only once. The genes are TRBV11-2 and TRBJ1-1; D is possibly TRBD1 (5 bases). This CDR3 is 15 amino acids long. The germline CDR1 and CDR2 sequences are SGHAT and FQNNGV. Trimming removed 3 bases from V and 0 bases from J, with 11 bases in between. The CDR3 region has the DNA TGTGCCAGCAGCTTGGGGTCCAGGGTGAACACTGAAGCTTTCTTT. Translation: CASSLGSRVNTEAFF.

The chain combines TRBV4-1 with TRBJ1-3; D not certain. The CDR3 loop spans 16 amino acids. The germline V and J ends were trimmed by 2 bases and 0 bases, with 11 bases remaining between them. Germline CDR1 MGHRA, CDR2 YSYEKL. The CDR3 loop is CASSQSVRSSGNTIYF. CDR3 bases: TGCGCCAGCAGCCAAAGCGTGAGGTCCTCTGGAAACACCATATATTTT.

The genes are TRBV30 and TRBJ1-6; 7 bases fit TRBD1. Germline CDR1 GTSNPN, CDR2 SVGIG (reference sequence). J lost 5 bases, V lost 4 bases, and 8 bases had no gene match. The CDR3 sequence is 15 residues long. CDR3 sequence reads: CAWTSGGRDNSPLHF. The CDR3 nucleotides are TGTGCCTGGACCTCAGGGGGGCGGGATAATTCACCCCTCCACTTT. Filled out from reference TRBV30 and TRBJ1-6, the complete variable domain reads SQTIHQWPATLVQPVGSPLSLECTVEGTSNPNLYWYRQAAGRGLQLLFYSVGIGQISSEVPQNLSASRPQDRQFILSSKKLLLSDSGFYLCAWTSGGRDNSPLHFGNGTRLTVT.